This TCR beta chain emerged from a study of memory CD4+ T cells and cytomegalovirus serostatus. Overall study: This sample comes from healthy Belgian adults, 8 to 10 CMV seropositive, some 22 seronegative. Study-level points and caveats: Suggested: most of the CMV-linked TCR signature lies in CD4+ memory cells. Each of fewer than 80 CMV-associated TCRbeta sequences occurred in one to five individuals.

V lost 5 bases to trimming and J lost 7 bases, with 20 bases between them. The V gene's germline CDR1 is SGHTA and CDR2 FQGNSA. The CDR3 covers 16 residues. The sort gate was single viable CD3+CD4+CD8-CD45RO+ cells for memory CD4+ T cells. To note about this clone: Its antigen is currently unknown.

Authors' methods: After removing out-of-frame reads, around 2 million distinct TCRbeta sequences remained. Sequencing used immunoSEQ multiplex PCR; TCRdb keeps in-frame clones, though not all of them. The V and J calls and the clone size are those of that table, but D and trimming were determined from the DNA. The profile shows 45,000 to 65,000 clones, around 78% of them singletons. Sequencing was carried out using memory CD4+ T cells from blood. The V and J genes are TRBV7-2 and TRBJ1-4; tentatively, D is TRBD1 (6 bases). The source of this sequence is an adult in good health and CMV-seronegative. The CDR3 DNA is TGTGCCAGCAGCCTAGGGACAAGGGGGGGAGGTGAAAAACTGTTTTTT. Translated: CASSLGTRGGGEKLFF. Looking up the rest from reference TRBV7-2 and TRBJ1-4 gives the full variable domain: GAGVSQSPSNKVTEKGKDVELRCDPISGHTALYWYRQSLGQGLEFLIYFQGNSAPDKSGLPSDRFSAERTGGSVSTLTIQRTQQEDSAVYLCASSLGTRGGGEKLFFGSGTQLSVL.